This T cell receptor (beta chain) was recorded in a study of molecular identifiers for immune sequencing clone quantification. This clonotype appeared many times. Its specificity is not known. Per germline, CDR1 SGHVS and CDR2 FNYEAQ. Trimming removed 1 base from V and 6 bases from J, with 15 bases in between. This CDR3 has 15 residues. The naive CD8 libraries originated from between 20,000 and 1,000,000 sorted cells and drew on 10%, 30% or 50% RNA. With listed TCR primers and previously described methods, bulk TCR libraries were prepared. In TCRdb, the PCR reads were re-called with MiXCR into one record per CDR3 protein. The sample yields about half a million distinct CDR3 sequences, roughly 25% seen once. Overall study results and limits: Among effectors, clones above 20 RNA copies held over 97% of molecules; among naive cells, under 1%. Single-cell amounts of spiked Jurkat TCR RNA were reportedly detectable among about a million naive cells.

The sequence derives from a human donor in good health. Some libraries in this study had Jurkat cell RNA spiked in. What was sequenced was naive CD8+ T cells from blood, with Jurkat cell RNA spiked in. The subset denotes: FACS-sorted CD8+CD4-CCR7+CD45RA+ naive T cells. This sequence joins TRBV7-6 and TRBJ2-5; D perhaps matches TRBD2 (6 bases). CDR3 protein: CASSLDAGPGKTQYF. CDR3 in DNA: TGTGCCAGCAGCTTAGATGCGGGGCCCGGGAAGACCCAGTACTTC.